This T cell receptor beta chain was found in a study of blood T cells in healthy people across ages. In its sample, this clonotype was seen a few times. It was with a sample-barcoded 5' primer and a J-beta primer mix that a second PCR of roughly 7 to 12 cycles was run. TCRdb processed the 5' RACE reads anew with MiXCR; each CDR3 protein has one entry. Found here are about 830,000 distinct CDR3 sequences, around 68% of them singletons; the top ten hold 28%. This CDR3 has 15 residues. V lost 2 bases and J lost 0, with 11 bases in between. Germline values: CDR1 SQVTM, CDR2 ANQGSEA. The sequence was obtained from a man aged 25 to 40 in good health. The chain couples TRBV29-1 to TRBJ2-1; a weak D match, TRBD2 (5 bases). Sequencing used blood. The CDR3 loop reads CSVESPGSSYNEQFF. CDR3 in DNA: TGCAGCGTTGAATCACCGGGGAGCTCCTACAATGAGCAGTTCTTC.